This entry describes one T cell receptor beta chain. The data originate from a study of shared T cell receptors in the human thymus. Profiled with immunoSEQ multiplex PCR; TCRdb holds only in-frame clones, not every one. The table records about 380,000 clones, 85% to 95% of them present only once. This CDR3 is built from 16 residues. Trimming pared 0 bases from V and 0 bases from J, leaving 9 bases between. CDR1 is ENHRY, CDR2 SYGVKD, per germline. Source material: thymocytes. The chain uses TRBV10-3 and TRBJ1-5; D uncertain. The sequence came from a human donor. CDR3 region: CAISESGRNSNQPQHF. CDR3 sequence (DNA): TGTGCCATCAGTGAGTCCGGACGGAATAGCAATCAGCCCCAGCATTTT.